This TCR beta chain was documented in a study of T-cell reconstitution after alpha-beta-depleted transplantation in children. General observations from the study: Reports say that about two months after transplant, the alpha-beta T cells came out of several hundred graft clones that had expanded. Once a year had passed after transplant, T-cell counts and diversity came mostly from newly produced T cells. Surviving thymic progenitors and recipient T cells were the source of high TCRbeta diversity at day 60 in some patients.

The germline gives CDR1 MNHNS, CDR2 SASEGT. V lost 10 bases and J lost 2, with 12 bases in between. The CDR3 has 12 amino acids. This clonotype was seen only a few times. Its antigen remains unknown. Using unique molecular identifiers, the investigators prepared the TCRbeta library. TCRdb called the PCR reads again in MiXCR, with one record for every CDR3 protein. The data show some 120,000 distinct CDR3 sequences, around a tenth seen once. The source material was PBMCs, sampled before TCRalphabeta/CD19-depleted stem cell transplant. The origin of this receptor is a boy between 2 and 15 years old with acute lymphoblastic leukemia, due to receive a stem cell transplant. The chain uses TRBV6-1 and TRBJ2-7; D not resolved. The CDR3 loop reads CATQVFPYEQYF. The CDR3 DNA is TGTGCCACCCAGGTATTCCCCTACGAGCAGTACTTC.